This is a list of T cell receptor beta chains from one sample in a study of cytomegalovirus exposure and HLA in healthy donors. TCRdb's copy holds only in-frame clones and misses some; the assay was immunoSEQ multiplex PCR. Among about 78,000 clones listed, 96% were seen once. The source material was PBMCs. The source is a man in his late teens or twenties in good health and CMV-seropositive. Each CDR3 is given with its conserved first and last residue. A D gene is named only where the DNA matches it firmly. Only part of the rows carry a size: once, few, many, or a class if the clone is expanded.

TRBD1	TRBV27	TRBJ1-1	.	TGTGCCAGCAGTCTTTACCAGGGACAGGGTAGGAACACTGAAGCTTTCTTT	CASSLYQGQGRNTEAFF
.	TRBV5-4	TRBJ2-5	.	TGTGCCAGCAGCTTGCCAGGCCGCCGTGCAAGTGAGACCCAGTACTTC	CASSLPGRRASETQYF
.	TRBV11-1	TRBJ2-7	.	TGTGCCAGCAGCTTAGCGGCAGCGGTAAACTACGAGCAGTACTTC	CASSLAAAVNYEQYF
.	TRBV6-1	TRBJ1-2	.	TGTGCCAGCTTATTGGGGGGGATGAAGGTCTATGGCTACACCTTC	CASLLGGMKVYGYTF
.	TRBV27	TRBJ1-5	.	TGTGCCAGCACCCTTACACCAGGGAACAATCAGCCCCAGCATTTT	CASTLTPGNNQPQHF
.	TRBV5-1	TRBJ2-2	.	TGCGCCAGCAGCGGCGGTCCCTCTTATGGGGAGCTGTTTTTT	CASSGGPSYGELFF
.	TRBV21-1	TRBJ2-5	.	TGTGCCAGCGGAAAAGAACTTAAAGAGACCCAGTACTTC	CASGKELKETQYF
.	TRBV5-5	TRBJ2-7	once	TGTGCCAGCAGCTTGTTTTCGGGGGCCTACGAGCAGTACTTC	CASSLFSGAYEQYF
TRBD1	TRBV5-1	TRBJ2-6	.	TGCGCCAGCAGCTTTGGGACAGGGGGTACTGGGGCCAACGTCCTGACTTTC	CASSFGTGGTGANVLTF
.	TRBV2	TRBJ2-7	.	TGTGCCAGCATGGTCAGTTCGAACTACGAGCAGTACTTC	CASMVSSNYEQYF
TRBD2	TRBV19	TRBJ2-5	.	TGTGCCAGTAGTTTAGCGGGAGGGTTCCAAGAGACCCAGTACTTC	CASSLAGGFQETQYF
.	TRBV5-6	TRBJ2-7	.	TGTGCCAGCAGCTTGCAGGGGAGCAGGTACGAGCAGTACTTC	CASSLQGSRYEQYF
.	TRBV18	TRBJ1-1	.	TGTGCCAGCTCACCAAGCGACGCCGGGAACACTGAAGCTTTCTTT	CASSPSDAGNTEAFF
TRBD2	TRBV28	TRBJ2-1	.	TGTGCCAGCAGTTCTACGATCCTTAAGCGGGGCCGCTCCTACAATGAGCAGTTCTTC	CASSSTILKRGRSYNEQFF
.	TRBV7-9	TRBJ1-4	.	TGTGCCAGCAGTTCCCGCGGGGACCCTAATGAAAAACTGTTTTTT	CASSSRGDPNEKLFF
TRBD2	TRBV27	TRBJ2-5	.	TGTGCCAGCAGTCCGCGGACTAGCGGGTCTCAAGAGACCCAGTACTTC	CASSPRTSGSQETQYF
TRBD1	TRBV7-2	TRBJ2-7	.	TGTGCCAGCAGCCCCTGGACAGGGCACTTGGTAGAGCAGTACTTC	CASSPWTGHLVEQYF
.	TRBV27	TRBJ1-1	.	TGTGCCAGCAGTTTAGGGCCGTACGGAGGGAGAGCTTTCTTT	CASSLGPYGGRAFF